This T cell receptor (beta chain) was captured by sequencing in a study of T-cell reconstitution after alpha-beta-depleted transplantation in children. The V end lost 1 base, the J end lost 5 bases, and 9 bases lay between the germline ends. The CDR3 runs 14 residues. The germline CDR1 and CDR2 sequences are SGHDT and YYEEEE. Findings and caveats of the study: Newly generated T cells supplied most T-cell counts and diversity one year post-transplant. Several hundred rapidly expanded clones from non-depleted graft cells reportedly supplied alpha-beta T cells about two months post-transplant.

This clonotype was observed many times. The antigen is undetermined. Preparation of the TCRbeta library involved a method that used unique molecular identifiers. TCRdb fed the PCR reads into MiXCR, producing one record per CDR3 protein. The repertoire holds under 850,000 distinct CDR3 sequences, with 13% as singletons. Sample: PBMCs, taken before TCRalphabeta/CD19-depleted stem cell transplant. The sequence came from a girl aged 2 to 9 with congenital amegakaryocytic thrombocytopenia, due to receive a stem cell transplant. The chain links TRBV5-6 to TRBJ2-2; no firm D call. The CDR3 loop reads CASSLQPITGELFF. In DNA, the CDR3 is TGTGCCAGCAGCTTGCAACCAATTACCGGGGAGCTGTTTTTT.